This T cell receptor (beta chain) is drawn from a study of identical twins. This clonotype came up a few times. The CDR3 spans 15 residues. The germline gives CDR1 DFQATT, CDR2 SNEGSKA (reference sequence). The V gene lost 1 base and the J gene lost 8 bases, with 20 bases spanning the gap. Unique molecular identifiers were in the cDNA, with template-switch universal primer binding. TCRdb fed the 5' RACE reads into MiXCR, producing one record per CDR3 protein. Of 1.5 million to 2 million distinct CDR3 sequences listed, roughly a third are singletons. The clonotype was recovered from a newborn girl in good health. The sequenced material came from cord blood. V usage is TRBV20-1 and J usage is TRBJ1-2; D possibly corresponds to TRBD1 (5 bases). The CDR3 DNA is TGCAGTGCTAGAGCGTCTCCTATTTTGGGGGAGGGCTACACCTTC. This translates into CSARASPILGEGYTF.